Included here is one T cell receptor (beta chain) sequence, with context. Its antigen is as yet unknown. Produced via immunoSEQ multiplex PCR; TCRdb's table is partial and in-frame only. The sample has some 1.5 million clones, roughly 97% seen once. This sample was included in a study of shared clonotypes between healthy human individuals. Study results and caveats: In a few donors, about 5% of naive CD4 clonotypes appeared in common.

This CDR3 is built from 16 residues. The sequencing sample was made of naive CD4+ T cells sorted from blood. The subset was: CD45RA+ positively selected. V and J are TRBV21-1 and TRBJ2-2; the DNA was not compared with TRBD1, the D call given in the table. TRBV21-1 is termed a pseudogene. The sequence was obtained from a man aged 30 to 45 in good health. CDR3 sequence (DNA): TGTGCCAGCAGCAAAGAGTACAGGGCGAACACCGGGGAGCTGTTTTTT. Its translation is CASSKEYRANTGELFF.